The 4 T cell receptor beta chains given below trace back to one sample, sequenced in a study of blood T cell repertoires in COVID-19. Profiling relied on immunoSEQ multiplex PCR, and the TCRdb table lists in-frame clones only, not all of them. In the table there are 50,000 to 75,000 clones, 73% of which are singletons. The sequenced sample was peripheral blood. These receptors were collected from a woman in her 50s with active or convalescent COVID-19.

This clone is categorized as medium-sized. V gene TRBV5-1 combines with J gene TRBJ2-2; 13 bases align to TRBD2. The CDR3 totals 18 residues. The V segment lost 3 bases and the J segment 5 bases; nucleotides outside the gene matches: 10. Looked up from germline, CDR1 is SGHRS and CDR2 is YFSETQ. The CDR3 DNA reads TGCGCCAGCAGCTGGGTAGGGACTAGCGGGATTGGAACCGGGGAGCTGTTTTTT. This encodes CASSWVGTSGIGTGELFF.

This chain joins TRBV19 and TRBJ1-1; tentatively, D is TRBD1 (5 bases). The V end lost 7 bases, the J end lost 4 bases, and 19 bases lay between the germline ends. In germline, CDR1 is LNHDA, CDR2 SQIVND (reference sequence). The CDR3 spans 15 residues. The CDR3 DNA reads as TGTGCCAGTATCCTTAGTGGGCAGGGCTCCACTGAAGCTTTCTTT. It yields the protein CASILSGQGSTEAFF.

This chain joins TRBV18 and TRBJ1-1; D is possibly TRBD1 (5 bases). Germline CDR1 is KGHSH and CDR2 is LQKENI. The CDR3 spans 14 residues. Trimming removed 1 base from V and 0 bases from J, with 6 bases in between. Written as DNA, the CDR3 is TGTGCCAGCTCACCACAACAGGTGAACACTGAAGCTTTCTTT. Translating gives CASSPQQVNTEAFF.

V and J are TRBV5-1 and TRBJ2-3, with D perhaps TRBD2 (6 bases). This CDR3 is built from 17 residues. The V end was cut by 4 bases, the J end by 1 base, with 19 bases between. From germline, CDR1 is SGHRS and CDR2 YFSETQ. The CDR3 reads CASSRTRPGEGTDTQYF. Here the CDR3 DNA reads TGCGCCAGCAGCCGAACTAGACCGGGAGAGGGCACAGATACGCAGTATTTT.